The clone carrying this TCR beta chain was observed a few times. What it recognizes is unknown. CDR1 and CDR2 (germline): PRHDT, FYEKMQ (reference sequence). The CDR3 length is 15 residues. V lost 1 base and J lost 5, with 14 bases in between. Sorting that relied on CD45RO/CCR7/CD25/CD127/CD95/CD27 yielded CD4+ naive, central memory, regulatory and stem cell-like memory cells. Expressed TCRB transcripts were sequenced after all isolated RNA was converted to cDNA. Method: immunoSEQ multiplex PCR; TCRdb's copy keeps in-frame clones and lacks some. The sample includes about 340,000 clones, approximately 10% of them seen just once. This entry is derived from a study of beta chain features in type 1 diabetes. Study observations and caveats: Patients' naive, central memory and Treg TCRB repertoires seemed closer to one another than those of healthy donors. Moderately but significantly shorter TCRB CDR3s were found in Type 1 diabetes patients in all four CD4+ subsets. A PCR bias possibly favoring shorter templates would apply equally to patients and controls.

What was sequenced was central memory CD4+ T cells from blood. This chain links TRBV13 with TRBJ1-1, with a weak D call TRBD1 (6 bases). The source of this sequence is a man aged 30 to 39 with type 1 diabetes. The CDR3 DNA sequence: TGTGCCAGCAGCTTAGAGGTCAGGGGTATGACTGAAGCTTTCTTT. Its translation is CASSLEVRGMTEAFF.